The rows below give T cell receptor beta chains drawn from one sample of a study of T cell changes during pregnancy in multiple sclerosis. This table comes from immunoSEQ multiplex PCR, and its TCRdb copy is limited to in-frame clones, with some not included. Among about 38,000 clones listed, almost 90% were seen once. The sample was CD4+ T cells from peripheral blood mononuclear cells, taken in the second trimester of pregnancy. The receptors shown here come from a female donor with multiple sclerosis, enrolled in a pregnancy study. Both conserved end residues are part of each CDR3. Fields, in order: V gene, J gene, clone size, D gene, CDR3 DNA, CDR3 protein. The D gene is left open where the match is weak. Clone size is given for some rows only: seen once, a few or many times, or a class if the clone is expanded.

V: TRBV5-5; J: TRBJ2-7; size: NA; D: NA; DNA: TGTGCCAGCAGCTTGGGTCCCGGGGCGGGGGAGCAGTACTTC; CDR3: CASSLGPGAGEQYF
V: TRBV5-4; J: TRBJ2-5; size: NA; D: NA; DNA: TGTGCCAGCAGCTCAGGGACACATCAAGAGACCCAGTACTTC; CDR3: CASSSGTHQETQYF
V: TRBV6-6; J: TRBJ1-3; size: NA; D: NA; DNA: TGTGCCAGCAGCGTTTCGGACAGCAGCTCTGGAAACACCATATATTTT; CDR3: CASSVSDSSSGNTIYF
V: TRBV19; J: TRBJ2-1; size: NA; D: TRBD2; DNA: TGTGCCAGTAGTTCCTACCGCCTTAGCGGGAGGGCCAATGAGCAGTTCTTC; CDR3: CASSSYRLSGRANEQFF
V: TRBV28; J: TRBJ1-5; size: NA; D: TRBD1; DNA: TGTGCCAGCAGCTTCAGGGGGCAAAACAATCAGCCCCAGCATTTT; CDR3: CASSFRGQNNQPQHF
V: TRBV5-1; J: TRBJ2-5; size: NA; D: TRBD2; DNA: TGCGCCAGCCACACCCCGGGACTAGCGGAACAAGAGACCCAGTACTTC; CDR3: CASHTPGLAEQETQYF
V: TRBV6-5; J: TRBJ1-1; size: NA; D: TRBD1; DNA: TGTGCCAGCAGTTACTCGACTCCCGGACAGGGAGAAGCTTTCTTT; CDR3: CASSYSTPGQGEAFF
V: TRBV11-3; J: TRBJ2-2; size: NA; D: TRBD1; DNA: TGTGCCAGCAGCTCGGGGACAGGGGTTGCCGGGGAGCTGTTTTTT; CDR3: CASSSGTGVAGELFF
V: TRBV5-4; J: TRBJ1-1; size: NA; D: NA; DNA: TGTGCCAGCAGCGTGGGCCTAGGGGACACTGAAGCTTTCTTT; CDR3: CASSVGLGDTEAFF
V: TRBV6-1; J: TRBJ1-2; size: once; D: TRBD1; DNA: TGTGCCAGCAGTGGGGGACAGGGTAATGGCTACACCTTC; CDR3: CASSGGQGNGYTF
V: TRBV5-6; J: TRBJ2-1; size: NA; D: NA; DNA: TGTGCCAGCAGCTTTATGGAGTTCTCCTACAATGAGCAGTTCTTC; CDR3: CASSFMEFSYNEQFF
V: TRBV10-3; J: TRBJ2-6; size: NA; D: NA; DNA: TGTGCCATCAGTCGCGGGACCTCTGGGGCCAACGTCCTGACTTTC; CDR3: CAISRGTSGANVLTF
V: TRBV7-2; J: TRBJ2-7; size: NA; D: TRBD1; DNA: TGTGCCAGCAGCTTAGTAGAAGGGGGCCTGTACTTC; CDR3: CASSLVEGGLYF
V: TRBV2; J: TRBJ2-2; size: NA; D: NA; DNA: TGTGCCAGCAGGGGCATCTTGAACACCGGGGAGCTGTTTTTT; CDR3: CASRGILNTGELFF
V: TRBV9; J: TRBJ2-3; size: NA; D: TRBD2; DNA: TGTGCCAGCAGCCCCCTAGCGGGAGGGAGCACAGATACGCAGTATTTT; CDR3: CASSPLAGGSTDTQYF
V: TRBV7-9; J: TRBJ2-5; size: NA; D: NA; DNA: TGTGCCAGCACCACGAGAGGGAGGGGGCAAGAGACCCAGTACTTC; CDR3: CASTTRGRGQETQYF
V: TRBV18; J: TRBJ2-3; size: NA; D: NA; DNA: TGTGCCAGCTCACCGACAGATTCCAGAGATACGCAGTATTTT; CDR3: CASSPTDSRDTQYF
V: TRBV6-5; J: TRBJ1-2; size: few; D: TRBD1; DNA: TGTGCCAGCAGTTACTCTTTGGGACAGAGTTATGGCTACACCTTC; CDR3: CASSYSLGQSYGYTF
V: TRBV11-2; J: TRBJ1-1; size: few; D: TRBD1; DNA: TGTGCCAGCAGCCGCCTTCAGGGGGCGTACACTGAAGCTTTCTTT; CDR3: CASSRLQGAYTEAFF
V: TRBV4-1; J: TRBJ2-1; size: NA; D: NA; DNA: TGCGCCAGCAGCCTGCGGCGAGGGCCAGAGTACAATGAGCAGTTCTTC; CDR3: CASSLRRGPEYNEQFF